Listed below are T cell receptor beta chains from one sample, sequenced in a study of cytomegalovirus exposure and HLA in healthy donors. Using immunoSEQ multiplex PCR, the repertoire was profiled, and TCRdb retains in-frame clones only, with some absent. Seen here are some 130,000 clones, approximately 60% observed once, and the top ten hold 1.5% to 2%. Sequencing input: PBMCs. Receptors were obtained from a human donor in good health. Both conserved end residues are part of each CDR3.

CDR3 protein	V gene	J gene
CPDRLETQYF	TRBV21-1	TRBJ2-5
CASSLTGANTGELFF	TRBV11-2	TRBJ2-2
CASSSFGIRDKHSNQPQHF	TRBV28	TRBJ1-5
CASSRGGAAQETQYF	TRBV7-3	TRBJ2-5
CASSYSGLTGELFF	TRBV19	TRBJ2-2
CASTSWTSGSAETQYF	TRBV10-2	TRBJ2-5
CASSSLDRAMVETQYF	TRBV9	TRBJ2-5
CASSLKREDGEQYF	TRBV11-1	TRBJ2-7
CASSLDPRLEGMGQETQYF	TRBV11-3	TRBJ2-5
CSASPEGRLYF	TRBV20-1	TRBJ2-5